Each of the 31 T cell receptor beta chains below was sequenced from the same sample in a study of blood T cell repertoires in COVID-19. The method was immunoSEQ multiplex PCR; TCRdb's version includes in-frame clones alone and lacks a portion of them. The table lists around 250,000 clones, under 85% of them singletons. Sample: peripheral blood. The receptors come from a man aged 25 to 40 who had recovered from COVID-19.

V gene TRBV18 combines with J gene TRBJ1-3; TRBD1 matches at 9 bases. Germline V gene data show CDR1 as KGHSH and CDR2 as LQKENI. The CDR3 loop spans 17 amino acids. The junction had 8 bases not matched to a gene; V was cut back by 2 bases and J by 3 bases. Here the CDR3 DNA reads TGTGCCAGCTCACCAACCGCGGGACAGGGTAGTGGAAACACCATATATTTT. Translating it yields CASSPTAGQGSGNTIYF. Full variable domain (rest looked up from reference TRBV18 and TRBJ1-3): NAGVMQNPRHLVRRRGQEARLRCSPMKGHSHVYWYRQLPEEGLKFMVYLQKENIIDESGMPKERFSAEFPKEGPSILRIQQVVRGDSAAYFCASSPTAGQGSGNTIYFGEGSWLTVV.

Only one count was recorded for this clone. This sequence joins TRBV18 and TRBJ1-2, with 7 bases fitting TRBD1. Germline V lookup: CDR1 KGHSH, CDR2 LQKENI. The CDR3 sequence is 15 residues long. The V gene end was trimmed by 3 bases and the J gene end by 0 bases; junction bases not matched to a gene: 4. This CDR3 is CASSPRDSPNYGYTF. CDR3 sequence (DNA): TGTGCCAGCTCACCTAGGGACAGCCCTAACTATGGCTACACCTTC.

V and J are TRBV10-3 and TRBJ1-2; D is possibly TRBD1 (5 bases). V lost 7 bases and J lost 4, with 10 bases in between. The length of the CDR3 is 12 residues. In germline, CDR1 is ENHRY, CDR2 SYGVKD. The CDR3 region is CAIMSRAYGYTF. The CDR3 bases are TGTGCCATCATGTCCAGGGCCTATGGCTACACCTTC.

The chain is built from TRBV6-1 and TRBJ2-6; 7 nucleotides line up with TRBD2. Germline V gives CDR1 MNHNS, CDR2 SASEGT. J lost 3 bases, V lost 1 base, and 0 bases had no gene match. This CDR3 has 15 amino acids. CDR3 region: CASSEGTSGANVLTF. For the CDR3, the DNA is TGTGCCAGCAGTGAAGGGACTAGTGGGGCCAACGTCCTGACTTTC.

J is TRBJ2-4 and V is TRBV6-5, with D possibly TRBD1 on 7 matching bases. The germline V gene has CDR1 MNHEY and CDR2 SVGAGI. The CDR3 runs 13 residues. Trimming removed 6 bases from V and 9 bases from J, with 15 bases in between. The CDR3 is CASRSRQGGIQYF. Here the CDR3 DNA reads TGTGCCAGCAGGAGCAGACAGGGAGGCATTCAGTACTTC.

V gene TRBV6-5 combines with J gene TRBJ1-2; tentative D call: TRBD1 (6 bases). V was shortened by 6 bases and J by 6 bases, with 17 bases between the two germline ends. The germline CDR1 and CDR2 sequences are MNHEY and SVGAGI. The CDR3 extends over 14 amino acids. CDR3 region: CASSRETGTHGYTF. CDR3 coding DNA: TGTGCCAGCAGCCGCGAAACAGGGACCCATGGCTACACCTTC.

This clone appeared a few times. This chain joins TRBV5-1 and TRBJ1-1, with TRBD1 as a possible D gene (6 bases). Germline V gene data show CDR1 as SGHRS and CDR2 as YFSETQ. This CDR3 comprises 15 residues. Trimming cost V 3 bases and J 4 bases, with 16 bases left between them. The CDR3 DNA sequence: TGCGCCAGCAGCTATGCTCCAGGGGCTATCACTGAAGCTTTCTTT. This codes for CASSYAPGAITEAFF.

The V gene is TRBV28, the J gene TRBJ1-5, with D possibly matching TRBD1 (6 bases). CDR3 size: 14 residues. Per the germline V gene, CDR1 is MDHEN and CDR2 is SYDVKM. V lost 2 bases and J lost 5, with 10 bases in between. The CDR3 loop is CASSLAGAHQPQHF. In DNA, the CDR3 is TGTGCCAGCAGTTTAGCAGGGGCGCATCAGCCCCAGCATTTT.

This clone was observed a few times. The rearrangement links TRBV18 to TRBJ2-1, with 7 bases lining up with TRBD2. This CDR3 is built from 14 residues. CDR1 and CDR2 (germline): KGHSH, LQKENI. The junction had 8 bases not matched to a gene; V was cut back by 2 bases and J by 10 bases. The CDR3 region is CASSPRLALTEQFF. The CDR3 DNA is TGTGCCAGCTCACCAAGACTAGCCCTGACCGAGCAGTTCTTC. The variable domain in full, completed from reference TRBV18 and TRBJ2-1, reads NAGVMQNPRHLVRRRGQEARLRCSPMKGHSHVYWYRQLPEEGLKFMVYLQKENIIDESGMPKERFSAEFPKEGPSILRIQQVVRGDSAAYFCASSPRLALTEQFFGPGTRLTVL.

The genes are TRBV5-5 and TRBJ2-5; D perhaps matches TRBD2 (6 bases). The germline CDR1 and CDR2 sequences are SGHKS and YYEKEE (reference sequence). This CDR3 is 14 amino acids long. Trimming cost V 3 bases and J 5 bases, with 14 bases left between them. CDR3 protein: CASSSYSEGETQYF. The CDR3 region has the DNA TGTGCCAGCAGCTCCTACTCGGAGGGGGAGACCCAGTACTTC.

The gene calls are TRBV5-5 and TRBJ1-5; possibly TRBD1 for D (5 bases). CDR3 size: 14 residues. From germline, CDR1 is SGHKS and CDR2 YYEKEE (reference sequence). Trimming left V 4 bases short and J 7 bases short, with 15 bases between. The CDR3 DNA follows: TGTGCCAGCAGCCAGGGCCGGGGAGGCCAGCCCCAGCATTTT. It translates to CASSQGRGGQPQHF.

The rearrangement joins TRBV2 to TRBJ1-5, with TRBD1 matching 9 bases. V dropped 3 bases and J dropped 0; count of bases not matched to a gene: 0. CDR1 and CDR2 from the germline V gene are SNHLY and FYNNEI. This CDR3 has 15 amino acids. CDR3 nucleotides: TGTGCCAGCAGTGAGACAGGGGGTAGCAATCAGCCCCAGCATTTT. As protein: CASSETGGSNQPQHF.

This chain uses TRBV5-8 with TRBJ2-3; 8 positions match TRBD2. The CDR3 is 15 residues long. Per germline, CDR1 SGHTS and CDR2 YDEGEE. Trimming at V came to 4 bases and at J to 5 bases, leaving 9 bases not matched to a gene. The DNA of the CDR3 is TGTGCCAGCAGCCCCGGGGGTAGCGGGGAAGATACGCAGTATTTT. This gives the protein CASSPGGSGEDTQYF. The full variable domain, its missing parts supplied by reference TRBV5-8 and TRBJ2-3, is EAGVTQSPTHLIKTRGQQATLRCSPISGHTSVYWYQQALGLGLQFLLWYDEGEERNRGNFPPRFSGRQFPNYSSELNVNALELEDSALYLCASSPGGSGEDTQYFGPGTRLTVL.

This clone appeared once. CDR3 DNA sequence: TGTGCCAGCAGACTACAAGCGGGGGGTACGCAGTATTTT. The encoded protein is CASRLQAGGTQYF. V and J are TRBV28 and TRBJ2-3; 9 positions match TRBD2. With 6 bases clipped from V and 8 bases from J, the junction kept 6 bases outside the gene matches. The CDR3 loop spans 13 amino acids. Germline CDR1 reads MDHEN; CDR2 reads SYDVKM.

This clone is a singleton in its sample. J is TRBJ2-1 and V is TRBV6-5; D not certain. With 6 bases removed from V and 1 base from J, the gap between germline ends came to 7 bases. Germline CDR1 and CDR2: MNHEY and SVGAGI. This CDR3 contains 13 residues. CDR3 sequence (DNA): TGTGCCAGCAGCTTCGGGTCCTACAATGAGCAGTTCTTC. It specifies CASSFGSYNEQFF.

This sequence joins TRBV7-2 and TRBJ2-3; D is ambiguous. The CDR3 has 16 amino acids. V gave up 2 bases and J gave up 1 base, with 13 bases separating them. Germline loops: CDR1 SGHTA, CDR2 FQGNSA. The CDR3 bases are TGTGCCAGCAGCTTAAGCTCCGTAACGGGCACAGATACGCAGTATTTT. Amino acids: CASSLSSVTGTDTQYF.

CDR3 in amino acids: CASSESWTSGGLRETQYF. The CDR3 coding sequence is TGTGCCAGCAGTGAATCTTGGACTAGCGGGGGCCTCAGAGAGACCCAGTACTTC. The chain combines TRBV2 with TRBJ2-5; TRBD2 matches 13 bases. J lost 4 bases, V lost 2 bases, and 10 bases had no gene match. CDR3 size: 18 residues. Germline CDR1 SNHLY, CDR2 FYNNEI. Full variable domain (remainder filled in from reference TRBV2 and TRBJ2-5): EPEVTQTPSHQVTQMGQEVILRCVPISNHLYFYWYRQILGQKVEFLVSFYNNEISEKSEIFDDQFSVERPDGSNFTLKIRSTKLEDSAMYFCASSESWTSGGLRETQYFGPGTRLLVL.

The CDR3, as DNA: TGTGCCAGCAGGGAGGGGACTAGCGGGGCACTCTACAATGAGCAGTTCTTC. This gives the protein CASREGTSGALYNEQFF. The V gene is TRBV28, the J gene TRBJ2-1; 13 nucleotides agree with TRBD2. The CDR3 consists of 17 residues. The trim removed 6 bases at V and 3 bases at J, leaving 8 bases unmatched. CDR1 is MDHEN and CDR2 is SYDVKM in the germline V gene.

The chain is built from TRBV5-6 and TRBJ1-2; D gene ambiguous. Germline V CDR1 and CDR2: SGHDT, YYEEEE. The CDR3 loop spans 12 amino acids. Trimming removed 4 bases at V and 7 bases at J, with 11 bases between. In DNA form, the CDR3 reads TGTGCCAGCAGCCCTACCAACGGTGGCTACACCTTC. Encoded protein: CASSPTNGGYTF.

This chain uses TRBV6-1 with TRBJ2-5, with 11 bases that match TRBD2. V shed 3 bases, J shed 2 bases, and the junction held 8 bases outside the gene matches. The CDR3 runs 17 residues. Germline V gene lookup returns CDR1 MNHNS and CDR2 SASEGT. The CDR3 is CASSDLLAGGTQETQYF. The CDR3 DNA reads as TGTGCCAGCAGTGACCTCCTAGCGGGGGGCACTCAAGAGACCCAGTACTTC.

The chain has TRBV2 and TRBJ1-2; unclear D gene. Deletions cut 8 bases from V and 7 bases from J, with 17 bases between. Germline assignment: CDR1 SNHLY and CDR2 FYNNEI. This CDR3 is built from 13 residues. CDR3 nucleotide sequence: TGTGCCAGCGACACCCCGTCGTCCCCTGGCTACACCTTC. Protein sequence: CASDTPSSPGYTF.

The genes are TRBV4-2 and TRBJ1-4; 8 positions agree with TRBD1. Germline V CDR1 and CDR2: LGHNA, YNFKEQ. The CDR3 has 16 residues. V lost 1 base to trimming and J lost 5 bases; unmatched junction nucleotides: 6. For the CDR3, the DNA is TGTGCCAGCAGCCAAGCAGTGGGACAGGAGAATGAAAAACTGTTTTTT. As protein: CASSQAVGQENEKLFF.

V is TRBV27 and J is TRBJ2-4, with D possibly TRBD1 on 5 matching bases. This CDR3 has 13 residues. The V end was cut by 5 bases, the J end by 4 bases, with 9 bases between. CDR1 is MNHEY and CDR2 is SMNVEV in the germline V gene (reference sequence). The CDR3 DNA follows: TGTGCCAGCAGTCCCCCAGGGAAAAACATTCAGTACTTC. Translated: CASSPPGKNIQYF.

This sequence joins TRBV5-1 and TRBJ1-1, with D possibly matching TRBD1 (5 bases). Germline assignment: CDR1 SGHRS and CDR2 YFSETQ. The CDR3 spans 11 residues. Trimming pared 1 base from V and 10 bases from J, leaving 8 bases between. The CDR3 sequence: CASSLKGLAFF. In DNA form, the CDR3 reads TGCGCCAGCAGCTTGAAGGGGTTAGCTTTCTTT.

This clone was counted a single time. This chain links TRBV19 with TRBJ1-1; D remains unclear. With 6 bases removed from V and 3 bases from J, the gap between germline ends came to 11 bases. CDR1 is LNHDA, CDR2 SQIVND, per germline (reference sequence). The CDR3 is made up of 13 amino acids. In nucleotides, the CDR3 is TGTGCCAGTAGCTCTCAAAGAGACACTGAAGCTTTCTTT. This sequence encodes CASSSQRDTEAFF.

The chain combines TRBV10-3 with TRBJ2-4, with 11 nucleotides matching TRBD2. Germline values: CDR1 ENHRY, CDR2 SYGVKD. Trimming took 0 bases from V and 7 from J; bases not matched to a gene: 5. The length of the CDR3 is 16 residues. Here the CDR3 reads CAISESASGGSNIQYF. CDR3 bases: TGTGCCATCAGTGAGTCAGCTAGCGGGGGGTCGAACATTCAGTACTTC.

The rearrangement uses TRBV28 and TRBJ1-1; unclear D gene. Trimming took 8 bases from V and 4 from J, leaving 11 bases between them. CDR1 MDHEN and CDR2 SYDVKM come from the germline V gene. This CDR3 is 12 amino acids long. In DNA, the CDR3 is TGTGCCAGCGGGCAGGAGGCCACTGAAGCTTTCTTT. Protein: CASGQEATEAFF.

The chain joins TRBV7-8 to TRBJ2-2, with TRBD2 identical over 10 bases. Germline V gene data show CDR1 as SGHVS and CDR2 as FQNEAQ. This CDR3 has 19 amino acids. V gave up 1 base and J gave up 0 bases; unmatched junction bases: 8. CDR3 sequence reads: CASSLVTGGLAANTGELFF. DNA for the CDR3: TGTGCCAGCAGCTTAGTTACCGGCGGACTAGCGGCGAACACCGGGGAGCTGTTTTTT.

For the CDR3, the DNA is TGTGCCAGCAGCGTAGGATCAGGGGGAGGCACCTTC. Its protein product is CASSVGSGGGTF. The J gene is TRBJ1-2, the V gene TRBV7-9; 7 bases match TRBD1. Trimming at V came to 5 bases and at J to 13 bases, leaving 10 bases not matched to a gene. Germline V lookup: CDR1 SEHNR, CDR2 FQNEAQ (reference sequence). The length of the CDR3 is 12 residues. Full variable domain (outside the CDR3, taken from reference TRBV7-9 and TRBJ1-2): DTGVSQNPRHKITKRGQNVTFRCDPISEHNRLYWYRQTLGQGPEFLTYFQNEAQLEKSRLLSDRFSAERPKGSFSTLEIQRTEQGDSAMYLCASSVGSGGGTFGSGTRLTVV.

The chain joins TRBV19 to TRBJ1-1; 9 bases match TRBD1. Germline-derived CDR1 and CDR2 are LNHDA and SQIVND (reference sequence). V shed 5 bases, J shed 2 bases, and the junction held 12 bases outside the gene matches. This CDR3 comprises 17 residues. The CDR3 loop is CASSPSPGQGQNTEAFF. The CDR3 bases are TGTGCCAGTAGTCCCTCCCCGGGACAGGGACAAAACACTGAAGCTTTCTTT.

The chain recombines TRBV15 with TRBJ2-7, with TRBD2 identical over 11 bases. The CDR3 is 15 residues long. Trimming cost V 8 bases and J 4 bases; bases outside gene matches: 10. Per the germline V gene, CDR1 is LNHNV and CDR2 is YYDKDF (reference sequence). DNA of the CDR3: TGTGCCACCGCGGGGACTAGCGGTCCCACGTACGAGCAGTACTTC. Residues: CATAGTSGPTYEQYF.